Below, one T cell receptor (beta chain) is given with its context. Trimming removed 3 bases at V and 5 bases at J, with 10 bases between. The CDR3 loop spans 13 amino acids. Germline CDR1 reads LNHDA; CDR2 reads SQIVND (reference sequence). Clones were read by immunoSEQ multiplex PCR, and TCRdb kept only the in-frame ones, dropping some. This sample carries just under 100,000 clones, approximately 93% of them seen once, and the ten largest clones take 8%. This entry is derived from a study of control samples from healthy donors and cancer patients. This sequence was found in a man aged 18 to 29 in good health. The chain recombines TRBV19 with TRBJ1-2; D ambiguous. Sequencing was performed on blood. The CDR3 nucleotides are TGTGCCAGTAGTATGATAGGCATTTATGGCTACACCTTC. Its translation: CASSMIGIYGYTF.